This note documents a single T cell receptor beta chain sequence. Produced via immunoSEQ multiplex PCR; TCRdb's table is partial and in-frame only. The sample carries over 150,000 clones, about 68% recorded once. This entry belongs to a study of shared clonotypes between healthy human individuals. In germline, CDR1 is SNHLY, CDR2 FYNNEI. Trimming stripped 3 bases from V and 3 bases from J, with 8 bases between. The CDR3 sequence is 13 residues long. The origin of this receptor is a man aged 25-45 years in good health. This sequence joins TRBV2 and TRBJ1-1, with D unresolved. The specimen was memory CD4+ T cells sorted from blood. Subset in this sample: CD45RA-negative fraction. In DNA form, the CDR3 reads TGTGCCAGCAGTGAGGAGGGAGACACTGAAGCTTTCTTT. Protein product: CASSEEGDTEAFF. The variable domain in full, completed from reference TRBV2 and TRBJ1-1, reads EPEVTQTPSHQVTQMGQEVILRCVPISNHLYFYWYRQILGQKVEFLVSFYNNEISEKSEIFDDQFSVERPDGSNFTLKIRSTKLEDSAMYFCASSEEGDTEAFFGQGTRLTVV.